Below are 2 T cell receptor beta chains sequenced from a single sample in a study of shared clonotypes between healthy human individuals. Assay used: immunoSEQ multiplex PCR; TCRdb lists only in-frame clones, some missing. Seen here are 2 million or so clones, around 95% observed once, and the top ten hold 0.13%. The source material was naive CD4+ T cells sorted from blood. Indicated subset: CD45RA+ positively selected. These receptors were obtained from a man aged 18 to 30 in good health.

V usage is TRBV5-8 and J usage is TRBJ1-2; 7 bases agree with TRBD1. Unmatched junction bases numbered 10, after V lost 4 bases and J lost 1 base. Germline V gives CDR1 SGHTS, CDR2 YDEGEE. The CDR3 has 16 amino acids. In DNA form, the CDR3 reads TGTGCCAGCAGCCGGGCCGGGGACAGCTATAACTATGGCTACACCTTC. This translates into CASSRAGDSYNYGYTF.

The CDR3, as DNA: TGTGCCAGCAGTGAAAGGCAGGTTTCACCCCTCCACTTT. Its translation is CASSERQVSPLHF. The chain recombines TRBV25-1 with TRBJ1-6; D remains ambiguous. The V gene lost 2 bases and the J gene lost 9 bases, with 8 bases spanning the gap. CDR3 length equals 13 residues. The V gene's germline CDR1 is MGHDK and CDR2 SYGVNS.